The 12 T cell receptor beta chains presented below share a single source sample, sequenced in a study of shared clonotypes between healthy human individuals. The protocol was immunoSEQ multiplex PCR, while the TCRdb copy is restricted to in-frame clones and leaves out a portion. This table holds about 470,000 clones, roughly 77% found once. Sequencing was done on a sample of PBMCs. The source is a middle-aged woman in good health. Some clones in this sample may be carry-over from other donors' samples.

This chain links TRBV10-3 with TRBJ2-1; D possibly uses TRBD1 or TRBD2 (6 bases each). CDR1 and CDR2 from the germline V gene are ENHRY and SYGVKD. V lost 0 bases, J lost 3 bases, and 12 bases lay in between. There are 16 residues in the CDR3. Written as DNA, the CDR3 is TGTGCCATCAGTGAGTCGGGGGGCGGGGTCTACAATGAGCAGTTCTTC. This encodes CAISESGGGVYNEQFF.

The chain is built from TRBV5-1 and TRBJ2-4; D is unresolved. The CDR3 spans 14 residues. V gave up 0 bases and J gave up 4 bases, with 8 bases separating them. The germline V gene encodes CDR1 SGHRS and CDR2 YFSETQ. The CDR3 is CASSLVAEKNIQYF. CDR3 in DNA: TGCGCCAGCAGCTTGGTGGCAGAAAAAAACATTCAGTACTTC.

The chain uses TRBV29-1 and TRBJ2-3; 10 bases align to TRBD2. CDR1 SQVTM and CDR2 ANQGSEA come from the germline V gene. The CDR3 has 16 residues. V was clipped by 3 bases and J by 0 bases; unmatched bases: 6. In DNA form, the CDR3 reads TGCAGCGTTGAGGGCCTAGCGGGGGATAGCACAGATACGCAGTATTTT. This translates into CSVEGLAGDSTDTQYF.

The chain uses TRBV2 and TRBJ2-2; 9 bases fit TRBD1. Germline values: CDR1 SNHLY, CDR2 FYNNEI. The length of the CDR3 is 14 residues. Trimming at V came to 6 bases and at J to 5 bases, leaving 4 bases not matched to a gene. The CDR3 DNA sequence: TGTGCCAGCAGGGCCGGGACAGGGACCGGGGAGCTGTTTTTT. Translation: CASRAGTGTGELFF.

J is TRBJ2-7 and V is TRBV30, with D possibly being TRBD1 (5 bases). V gave up 8 bases and J gave up 5 bases, with 16 bases separating them. The CDR3 is 12 amino acids. Germline V gene sequence: CDR1 GTSNPN, CDR2 SVGIG (reference sequence). The DNA of the CDR3 is TGTGCCCTCAGTATAGGGGCGAACGAGCAGTACTTC. Its protein is CALSIGANEQYF.

V and J are TRBV6-5 and TRBJ2-7; 13 bases align to TRBD2. Germline lookup yields CDR1 MNHEY and CDR2 SVGAGI. The J segment lost 4 bases and the V segment lost 7 bases, leaving 7 bases of the junction unmatched. The CDR3 is made up of 15 amino acids. This CDR3 is CASNPPGLAGYEQYF. The CDR3 DNA follows: TGTGCCAGCAACCCTCCGGGACTAGCGGGGTACGAGCAGTACTTC.

CDR3: CASSLATGRTQYF. CDR3 coding DNA: TGTGCCAGCAGCTTAGCGACAGGGAGGACCCAGTACTTC. The chain links TRBV7-2 to TRBJ2-5; 7 nucleotides line up with TRBD1. CDR3 length: 13 amino acids. Germline values: CDR1 SGHTA, CDR2 FQGNSA. J lost 7 bases, V lost 0 bases, and 2 bases had no gene match.

This clone was seen ten or more times. The J gene is TRBJ2-5, the V gene TRBV11-1; possibly TRBD1 or TRBD2 for D (6 bases each). This CDR3 comprises 15 residues. V lost 1 base to trimming and J lost 5 bases, with 14 bases between them. The germline CDR1 and CDR2 sequences are SGHAT and FQDESV (reference sequence). Written as DNA, the CDR3 is TGTGCCAGCAGCTTAGGCCGGGGGCGGCAGGAGACCCAGTACTTC. Its translation is CASSLGRGRQETQYF. The full variable domain, rest sourced from reference TRBV11-1 and TRBJ2-5, is EAEVAQSPRYKITEKSQAVAFWCDPISGHATLYWYRQILGQGPELLVQFQDESVVDDSQLPKDRFSAERLKGVDSTLKIQPAELGDSAMYLCASSLGRGRQETQYFGPGTRLLVL.

This clone was counted a single time. V is TRBV5-1 and J is TRBJ2-1; the match to TRBD2 covers 10 bases. There are 15 residues in the CDR3. CDR1 is SGHRS and CDR2 is YFSETQ in the germline V gene. J was trimmed by 6 bases and V by 4 bases; bases with no gene match: 7. CDR3 coding DNA: TGCGCCAGCAGCCCGCGGACTAGCGGCCGCAATGAGCAGTTCTTC. As protein: CASSPRTSGRNEQFF.

The J gene is TRBJ2-7, the V gene TRBV19; D not resolved. V shed 5 bases and J shed 6 bases, with 17 bases lying between them. CDR1 is LNHDA, CDR2 SQIVND, per germline (reference sequence). The CDR3 spans 14 residues. For the CDR3, the DNA is TGTGCCAGTAGTCTCAGCCTTGAGACTTCCGAGCAGTACTTC. Residues: CASSLSLETSEQYF.

This clone showed up just a few times. The rearrangement links TRBV11-2 to TRBJ1-4, with D unclear. Germline lookup yields CDR1 SGHAT and CDR2 FQNNGV. CDR3 length equals 13 residues. V was clipped by 1 base and J by 5 bases, with 5 bases between them. CDR3 amino acids: CASSLGINEKLFF. The CDR3 region has the DNA TGTGCCAGCAGCTTAGGAATAAATGAAAAACTGTTTTTT.

CDR3 protein: CASSEAPTMVYEQYF. The CDR3 DNA sequence: TGTGCCAGCAGTGAAGCTCCGACTATGGTCTACGAGCAGTACTTC. The gene calls are TRBV6-1 and TRBJ2-7; possibly TRBD2 for D (5 bases). Germline V gives CDR1 MNHNS, CDR2 SASEGT. Trimming removed 0 bases at V and 3 bases at J, with 12 bases between. CDR3 size: 15 residues.